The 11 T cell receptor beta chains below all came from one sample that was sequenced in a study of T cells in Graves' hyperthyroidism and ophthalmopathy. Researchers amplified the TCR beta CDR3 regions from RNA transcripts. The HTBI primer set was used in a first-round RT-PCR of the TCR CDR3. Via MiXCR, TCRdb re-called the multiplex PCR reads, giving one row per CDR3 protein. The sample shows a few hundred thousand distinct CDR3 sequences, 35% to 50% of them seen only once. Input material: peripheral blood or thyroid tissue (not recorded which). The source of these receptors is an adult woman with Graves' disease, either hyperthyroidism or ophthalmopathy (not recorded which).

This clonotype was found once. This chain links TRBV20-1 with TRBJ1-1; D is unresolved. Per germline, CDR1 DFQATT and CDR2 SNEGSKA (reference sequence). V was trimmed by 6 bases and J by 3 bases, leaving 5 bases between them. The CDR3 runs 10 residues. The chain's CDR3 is CSAWDTEAFF. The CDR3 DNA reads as TGCAGTGCCTGGGACACTGAAGCTTTCTTT.

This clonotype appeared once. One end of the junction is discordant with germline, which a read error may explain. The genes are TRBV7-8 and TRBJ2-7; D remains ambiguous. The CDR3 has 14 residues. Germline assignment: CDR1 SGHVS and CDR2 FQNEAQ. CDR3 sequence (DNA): TGCGCCAGCAGCCCTATTTCGGCGTCCTACGAGCAGTACTTC. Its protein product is CASSPISASYEQYF.

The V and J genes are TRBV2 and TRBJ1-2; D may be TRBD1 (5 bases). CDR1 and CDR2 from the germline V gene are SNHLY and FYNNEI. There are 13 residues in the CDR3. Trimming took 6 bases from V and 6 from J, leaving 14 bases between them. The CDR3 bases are TGTGCCAGCAGAGGCCTGGGGACTAATGGCTACACCTTC. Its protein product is CASRGLGTNGYTF.

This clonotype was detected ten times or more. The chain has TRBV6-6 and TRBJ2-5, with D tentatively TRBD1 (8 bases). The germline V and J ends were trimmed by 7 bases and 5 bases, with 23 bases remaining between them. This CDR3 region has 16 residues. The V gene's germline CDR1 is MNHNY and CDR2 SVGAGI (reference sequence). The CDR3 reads CASKWNPGQGGETQYF. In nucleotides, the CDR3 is TGTGCCAGCAAGTGGAACCCTGGACAGGGAGGGGAGACCCAGTACTTC.

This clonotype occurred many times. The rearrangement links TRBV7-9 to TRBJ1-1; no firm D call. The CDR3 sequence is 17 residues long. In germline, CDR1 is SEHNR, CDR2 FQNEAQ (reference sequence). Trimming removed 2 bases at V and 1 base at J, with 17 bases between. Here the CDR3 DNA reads TGTGCCAGCAGCTTATCCCGGGGTCCGACGAGGAACACTGAAGCTTTCTTT. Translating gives CASSLSRGPTRNTEAFF.

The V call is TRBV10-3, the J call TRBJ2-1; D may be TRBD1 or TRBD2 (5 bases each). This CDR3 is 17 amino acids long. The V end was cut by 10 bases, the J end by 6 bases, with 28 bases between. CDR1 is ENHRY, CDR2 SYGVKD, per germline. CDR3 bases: TGTGCCAAGGGGACCAAACTTGAGACCCATGGGGCCAATGAGCAGTTCTTC. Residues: CAKGTKLETHGANEQFF.

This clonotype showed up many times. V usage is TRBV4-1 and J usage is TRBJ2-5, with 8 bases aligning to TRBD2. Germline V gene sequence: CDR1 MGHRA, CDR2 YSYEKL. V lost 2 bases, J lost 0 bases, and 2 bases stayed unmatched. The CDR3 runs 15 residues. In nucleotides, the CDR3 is TGCGCCAGCAGCCAAAGCGGGAGCTACCAAGAGACCCAGTACTTC. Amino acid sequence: CASSQSGSYQETQYF.

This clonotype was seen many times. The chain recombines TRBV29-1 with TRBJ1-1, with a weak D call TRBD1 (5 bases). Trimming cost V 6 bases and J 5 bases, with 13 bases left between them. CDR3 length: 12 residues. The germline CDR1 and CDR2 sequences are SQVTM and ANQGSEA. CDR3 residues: CSVRTGGTEAFF. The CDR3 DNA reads TGCAGCGTCCGGACGGGGGGGACTGAAGCTTTCTTT.

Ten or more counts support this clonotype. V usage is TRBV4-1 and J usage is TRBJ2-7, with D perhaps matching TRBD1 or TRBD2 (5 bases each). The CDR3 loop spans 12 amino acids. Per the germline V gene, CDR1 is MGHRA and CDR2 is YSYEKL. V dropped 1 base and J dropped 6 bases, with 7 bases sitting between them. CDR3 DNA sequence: TGCGCCAGCAGCCAAGTTGGGGGCGAGCAGTACTTC. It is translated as CASSQVGGEQYF.

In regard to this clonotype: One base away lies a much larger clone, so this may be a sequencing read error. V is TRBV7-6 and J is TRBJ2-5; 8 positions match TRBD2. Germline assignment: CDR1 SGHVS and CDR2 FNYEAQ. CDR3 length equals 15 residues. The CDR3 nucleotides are TGTGTCAGCAGCTCAACTAGCGGAAACCAAGAGACCCAGTACTTC. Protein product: CVSSSTSGNQETQYF.

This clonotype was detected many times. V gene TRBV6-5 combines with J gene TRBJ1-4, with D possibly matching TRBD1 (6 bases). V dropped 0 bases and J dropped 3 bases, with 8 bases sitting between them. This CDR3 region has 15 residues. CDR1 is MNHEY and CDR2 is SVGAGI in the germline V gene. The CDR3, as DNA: TGTGCCAGCAGTTACTCCCGGGGGCCTAATGAAAAACTGTTTTTT. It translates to CASSYSRGPNEKLFF.